This TCR beta chain is from a study of cytotoxic CD8 clonotypes in ibrutinib-treated CLL. The germline gives CDR1 MGHDK, CDR2 SYGVNS. The CDR3 contains 13 residues. V was pared by 3 bases and J by 3 bases, with 2 bases of the junction left unmatched. Produced via immunoSEQ multiplex PCR; TCRdb's table is partial and in-frame only. The sample yields some 200,000 clones, approximately 79% seen once. The chain couples TRBV25-1 to TRBJ2-7; the match to TRBD2 covers 7 bases. This material consisted of PBMCs, taken after 12 months of ibrutinib treatment. This clonotype was obtained from a human donor with chronic lymphocytic leukemia. The CDR3 region has the DNA TGTGCCAGCAGTGAGACTAGCCTCTACGAGCAGTACTTC. Translation gives CASSETSLYEQYF.